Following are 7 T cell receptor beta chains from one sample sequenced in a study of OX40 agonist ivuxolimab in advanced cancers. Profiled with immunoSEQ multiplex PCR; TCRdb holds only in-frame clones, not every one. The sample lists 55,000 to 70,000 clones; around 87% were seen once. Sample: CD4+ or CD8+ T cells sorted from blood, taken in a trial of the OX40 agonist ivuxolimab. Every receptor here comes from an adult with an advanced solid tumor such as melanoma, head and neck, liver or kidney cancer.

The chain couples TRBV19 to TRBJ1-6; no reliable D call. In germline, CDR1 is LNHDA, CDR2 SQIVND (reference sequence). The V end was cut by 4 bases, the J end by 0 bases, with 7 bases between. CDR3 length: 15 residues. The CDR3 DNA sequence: TGTGCCAGTAGTAAGGCGAGCTCCTATAATTCACCCCTCCACTTT. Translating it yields CASSKASSYNSPLHF.

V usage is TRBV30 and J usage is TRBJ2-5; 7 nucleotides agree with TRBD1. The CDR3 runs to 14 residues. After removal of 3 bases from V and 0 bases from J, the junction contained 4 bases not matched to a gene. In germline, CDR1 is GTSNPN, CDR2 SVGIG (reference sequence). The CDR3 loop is CAWSRDSYQETQYF. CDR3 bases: TGTGCCTGGAGCCGGGACAGCTACCAAGAGACCCAGTACTTC.

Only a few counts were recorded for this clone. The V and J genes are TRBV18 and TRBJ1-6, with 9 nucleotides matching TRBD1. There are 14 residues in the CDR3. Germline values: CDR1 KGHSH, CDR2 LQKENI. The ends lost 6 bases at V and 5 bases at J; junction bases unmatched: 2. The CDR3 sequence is CASSRTGDNSPLHF. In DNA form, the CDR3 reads TGTGCCAGCTCTAGGACAGGGGATAATTCACCCCTCCACTTT.

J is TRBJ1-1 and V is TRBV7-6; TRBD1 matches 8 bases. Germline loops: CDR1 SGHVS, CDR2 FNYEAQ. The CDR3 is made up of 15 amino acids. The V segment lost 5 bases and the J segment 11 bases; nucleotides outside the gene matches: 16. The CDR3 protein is CASSPRPGQGKYAFF. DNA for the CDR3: TGTGCCAGCAGCCCCCGCCCCGGACAGGGAAAGTATGCTTTCTTT.

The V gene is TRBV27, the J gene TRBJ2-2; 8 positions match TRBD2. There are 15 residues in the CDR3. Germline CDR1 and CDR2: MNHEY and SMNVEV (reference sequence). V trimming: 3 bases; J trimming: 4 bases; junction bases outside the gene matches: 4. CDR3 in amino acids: CASSFGRVGTGELFF. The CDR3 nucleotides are TGTGCCAGCAGTTTCGGGAGGGTTGGCACCGGGGAGCTGTTTTTT.

CDR3 loop: CASTPMGGRETQYF. Written as DNA, the CDR3 is TGTGCCAGCACCCCGATGGGGGGTCGAGAGACCCAGTACTTC. This chain links TRBV7-9 with TRBJ2-5, with TRBD2 as a possible D gene (6 bases). The V end was cut by 7 bases, the J end by 4 bases, with 16 bases between. There are 14 residues in the CDR3. Germline V gene sequence: CDR1 SEHNR, CDR2 FQNEAQ (reference sequence).

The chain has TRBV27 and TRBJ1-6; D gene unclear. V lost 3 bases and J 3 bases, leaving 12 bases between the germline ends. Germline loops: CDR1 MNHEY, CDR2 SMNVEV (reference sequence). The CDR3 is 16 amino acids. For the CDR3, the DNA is TGTGCCAGCAGTTTTCGAGGGCCCGACTATAATTCACCCCTCCACTTT. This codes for CASSFRGPDYNSPLHF.